The text below deals with one T cell receptor beta chain. This record comes from a study of blood T cells in healthy people across ages. Germline V CDR1 and CDR2: SGHRS, YFSETQ. The CDR3 totals 15 residues. The V and J ends lost 4 bases and 4 bases, in that order; junction bases with no gene match: 8. For the second PCR, which ran for about 7 to 11 cycles, a sample-barcoded 5' primer and a J-beta primer mix were used. TCRdb processed the 5' RACE reads anew with MiXCR; each CDR3 protein has one entry. The sample lists 870,000 or so distinct CDR3 sequences, more than 25% occurring once. What was sequenced was blood. This clonotype was obtained from a woman older than 75 in good health. The rearrangement joins TRBV5-1 to TRBJ2-5; 9 bases fit TRBD2. CDR3 nucleotides: TGCGCCAGCAGCCGCGGGGGGGCCAGCGCAGAGACCCAGTACTTC. It specifies CASSRGGASAETQYF.